Below, one T cell receptor (beta chain) is given with its context. Its antigen is unknown. Each of the CD4+ naive, central memory, regulatory and stem cell-like memory populations was sorted via CD45RO/CCR7/CD25/CD127/CD95/CD27. TCRB transcripts that were expressed got sequenced, as all of the isolated RNA had been reverse transcribed. Approximately 3.6 million reads were obtained on average from naive, central memory and regulatory T cell samples. Sequencing was performed with immunoSEQ multiplex PCR; in TCRdb, only in-frame clones are kept and a portion is missing. The sample records a few hundred thousand clones, over 8.5% being singletons. This record comes from a study of beta chain features in type 1 diabetes. The study's findings and limits: When Type 1 diabetes patients were examined, their TCRB CDR3s proved moderately but significantly shorter in all four CD4+ subsets.

Germline lookup yields CDR1 SGHTA and CDR2 FQGNSA. Unmatched junction bases numbered 6, after V lost 5 bases and J lost 5 bases. This CDR3 contains 15 residues. The chain couples TRBV7-2 to TRBJ1-5; 10 positions match TRBD1. Sequenced material: central memory CD4+ T cells from blood. The TCR comes from a man aged 25 to 40 with type 1 diabetes. In DNA, the CDR3 is TGTGCCAGCAGCCAGGGACAGGGGAGCCATCAGCCCCAGCATTTT. It specifies CASSQGQGSHQPQHF.